This T cell receptor beta chain was profiled in a study of blood T cells in healthy people across ages (dated by TCRdb to about 2015). For the study in its entirety: In model experiments, roughly one uniquely barcoded TCR beta cDNA molecule per two T cells was captured by template switching. Using deep sequencing normalized with unique cDNA molecular identifiers, the study measured how TCR beta repertoire diversity changes with age. Two additional independent replicas of 1 million unique cDNA reads from the same blood draw were analyzed for two donors (one aged 18 to 30 and one aged 80 or older). Donors of different ages were randomly distributed across sequencing lanes to avoid experimental bias. The donors were divided into four age groups: young (average about 15 years), middle-aged (approximately 39), aged (under 70) and long-lived (roughly 88). General study outcomes and caveats: Because donor CMV infection status was unknown, age-related changes in expanded clonotypes were potentially confounded. The long-lived group showed more naive CD4+ T cells, fewer expanded clones and increased TCR diversity than the aged group, suggesting age selection. Observed TCR beta diversity per million T cells fell roughly linearly with age, and a significant reduction was already apparent by age around 40. Conclusive comparison of naive and antigen-experienced compartments was prevented by the profiling of bulk unsorted PBMCs. A strong correlation was found between observed TCR beta diversity and the percentage of naive T cells measured by flow cytometry. Estimates of total diversity based on one million sequenced T cells were considered lower bounds and underestimates.

Systemically healthy Caucasian individuals from Russia, 39 in total and aged about 6 to 90 years, were included as donors. Each donor gave ten milliliters of peripheral blood, drawn into EDTA-treated Vacutainer tubes. Ficoll-Paque density-gradient centrifugation was used to isolate PBMCs, with at least 7 million per sample. Trizol reagent was used to extract total RNA from the PBMCs, yielding at least 5.5 micrograms per sample. For every donor, an aliquot of PBMCs went through flow cytometry to measure the percentages of naive CD45RAhigh/CD27high T cells. This clonotype appeared a few times. The specificity of this receptor is unknown. No much larger clone is present one base from it, and per-base qualities are unavailable. Via the germline V gene, CDR1 is SGHAT and CDR2 FQNNGV. The CDR3 spans 18 residues, from the cysteine through the phenylalanine. The only DNA kept is the CDR3, 54 bases in frame from the first base. V is cut by 5 bases and J by 0 bases, and the space between the germline ends is 23 bases.

Preparation of the library involved 5' RACE. The run used an Illumina HiSeq 2500. A second roughly 7 to 11 cycle PCR used a sample-barcoded 5' primer and a J-beta primer mix. A template-switch 5' adaptor carrying 12 random nucleotides introduced a unique molecular identifier onto each TCR beta cDNA molecule. Each sample yielded at least 2.5 million CDR3-containing paired-end reads. The Mint cDNA synthesis kit, primed by a TRBC-specific oligonucleotide, was used to synthesize first-strand cDNA from all RNA. All cDNA was treated with uracil-DNA glycosylase and then went through a first 18-cycle PCR with the universal primers M1SS and BC2_uni_R. As for the authors' bioinformatics: Each sample was normalized by randomly selecting 1 million high-quality reads, each carrying a distinct molecular identifier. Reads sharing molecular identifiers were discarded rather than binned into consensus sequences. CDR3 identification, clonotype clustering and error correction used MiTCR with a Q25 quality threshold and the strictest error-elimination algorithm. A nonparametric unseen species model using Euler transformation provided a lower-bound estimate of total TCR beta diversity. TCRdb redid the processing of the public reads, applying fastp at Q25 and MiXCR, and retained in-frame beta chains. For every CDR3 protein sequence, its rows merge into one entry that carries the most common genes and DNA. Here the V and J calls rest on TCRdb's processing, not on the authors' analysis. The sample table records roughly 800,000 distinct CDR3 sequences; 53% of these occur just once. The ten largest make up about 38% of the sample.

This TCR was sampled from an older man in good health. The sample consisted of blood. The chain couples TRBV11-2 to TRBJ2-7; the D gene may be TRBD1 or TRBD2, since each aligns over 6 bases. The CDR3 region: CASSEFRGGLFLSYEQYF. The DNA sequence follows: TGTGCCAGCAGCGAGTTTCGTGGGGGGCTTTTCCTCTCCTACGAGCAGTACTTC.